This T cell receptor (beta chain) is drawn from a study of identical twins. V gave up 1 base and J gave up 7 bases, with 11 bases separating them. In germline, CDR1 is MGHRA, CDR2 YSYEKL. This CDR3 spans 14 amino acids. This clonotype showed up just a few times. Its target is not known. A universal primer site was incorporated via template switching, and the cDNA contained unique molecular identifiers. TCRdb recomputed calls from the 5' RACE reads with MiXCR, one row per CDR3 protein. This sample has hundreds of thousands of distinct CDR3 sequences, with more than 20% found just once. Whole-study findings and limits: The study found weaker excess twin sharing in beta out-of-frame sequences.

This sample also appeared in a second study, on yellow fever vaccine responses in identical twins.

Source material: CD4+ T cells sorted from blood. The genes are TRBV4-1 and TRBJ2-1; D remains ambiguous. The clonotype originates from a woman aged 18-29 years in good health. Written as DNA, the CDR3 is TGCGCCAGCAGCCAAGTGAAGGTGCGAAATGAGCAGTTCTTC. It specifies CASSQVKVRNEQFF.